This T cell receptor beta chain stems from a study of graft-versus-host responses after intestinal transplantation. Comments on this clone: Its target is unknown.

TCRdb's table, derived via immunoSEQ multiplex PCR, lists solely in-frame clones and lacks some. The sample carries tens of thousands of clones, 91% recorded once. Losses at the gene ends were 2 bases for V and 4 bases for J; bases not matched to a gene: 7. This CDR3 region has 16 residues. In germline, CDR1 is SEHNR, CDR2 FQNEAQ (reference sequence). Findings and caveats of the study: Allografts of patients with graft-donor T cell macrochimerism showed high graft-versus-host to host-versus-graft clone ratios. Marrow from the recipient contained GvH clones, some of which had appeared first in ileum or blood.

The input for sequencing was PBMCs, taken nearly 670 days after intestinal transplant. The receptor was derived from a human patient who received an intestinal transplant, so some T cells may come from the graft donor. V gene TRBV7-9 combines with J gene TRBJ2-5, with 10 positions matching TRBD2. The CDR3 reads CASSLSAGGPRETQYF. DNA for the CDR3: TGTGCCAGCAGCTTATCAGCGGGGGGGCCGCGAGAGACCCAGTACTTC. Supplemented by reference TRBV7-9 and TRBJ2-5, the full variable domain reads DTGVSQNPRHKITKRGQNVTFRCDPISEHNRLYWYRQTLGQGPEFLTYFQNEAQLEKSRLLSDRFSAERPKGSFSTLEIQRTEQGDSAMYLCASSLSAGGPRETQYFGPGTRLLVL.